The 4 T cell receptor beta chains below were found in one sample sequenced in a study of somatic mutations in cytotoxic T cells in rheumatoid arthritis. Using immunoSEQ multiplex PCR, the repertoire was profiled, and TCRdb retains in-frame clones only, with some absent. The sample shows roughly 16,000 clones, around 82% of them seen only once. The sequencing input was CD8+ T cells sorted from blood. These receptors came from a woman aged 45 to 65 with rheumatoid arthritis.

The chain couples TRBV7-6 to TRBJ2-7, with D possibly matching TRBD2 (6 bases). Germline CDR1 is SGHVS and CDR2 is FNYEAQ. V was pared by 5 bases and J by 2 bases, with 13 bases between. The CDR3 is 14 residues long. The CDR3 here is CASSPRDFPYEQYF. The CDR3, as DNA: TGTGCCAGCAGCCCACGGGACTTTCCCTACGAGCAGTACTTC.

The J gene is TRBJ2-1, the V gene TRBV5-1; D ambiguous. The CDR3 has 15 residues. The germline CDR1 and CDR2 sequences are SGHRS and YFSETQ. Trimming took 0 bases from V and 0 from J, leaving 7 bases between them. The CDR3 sequence is CASSLVPGSYNEQFF. The DNA for the CDR3 is TGCGCCAGCAGCTTGGTCCCCGGCTCCTACAATGAGCAGTTCTTC.

The chain carries TRBV9 and TRBJ2-7; 8 nucleotides agree with TRBD1. Germline lookup yields CDR1 SGDLS and CDR2 YYNGEE. The junction had 10 bases not matched to a gene; V was cut back by 4 bases and J by 1 base. The CDR3 has 16 residues. CDR3 in amino acids: CASSKSDRGVSYEQYF. In DNA form, the CDR3 reads TGTGCCAGCAGCAAGAGCGACAGGGGCGTATCCTACGAGCAGTACTTC. The full variable domain, completed using reference TRBV9 and TRBJ2-7, is DSGVTQTPKHLITATGQRVTLRCSPRSGDLSVYWYQQSLDQGLQFLIQYYNGEERAKGNILERFSAQQFPDLHSELNLSSLELGDSALYFCASSKSDRGVSYEQYFGPGTRLTVT.

The chain uses TRBV4-1 and TRBJ1-1, with TRBD1 identical over 8 bases. Unmatched junction bases numbered 10, after V lost 4 bases and J lost 3 bases. Looked up from germline, CDR1 is MGHRA and CDR2 is YSYEKL. The CDR3 totals 16 residues. The CDR3 is CASSPLPGQGYTEAFF. The CDR3 nucleotides are TGCGCCAGCAGCCCCCTTCCAGGACAGGGATACACTGAAGCTTTCTTT.